These 28 T cell receptor beta chains share one sample of origin, sequenced in a study of blood T cell repertoires in COVID-19. Libraries were prepared by immunoSEQ multiplex PCR; TCRdb keeps only in-frame clonotypes and omits some of them. The table records 200,000 to 250,000 clones, roughly 84% of them present only once. Material: peripheral blood. The receptors originated from a woman of 80 years or more with acute or convalescent COVID-19.

The rearrangement uses TRBV5-1 and TRBJ1-3; TRBD1 is a possible D gene (6 bases). CDR1 SGHRS and CDR2 YFSETQ come from the germline V gene. CDR3 length: 17 amino acids. V shed 2 bases and J shed 0 bases, with 15 bases lying between them. The chain's CDR3 is CASSLKDSRTSGNTIYF. DNA for the CDR3: TGCGCCAGCAGCTTAAAGGACAGCCGAACCTCTGGAAACACCATATATTTT.

The chain links TRBV5-4 to TRBJ2-1, with D tentatively TRBD2 (5 bases). V lost 2 bases to trimming and J lost 0 bases, with 15 bases between them. The CDR3 is 17 residues long. Germline V gene lookup returns CDR1 SGHNT and CDR2 YYREEE (reference sequence). DNA for the CDR3: TGTGCCAGCAGCTTAGGCGGGTCGCGGAGCTCCTACAATGAGCAGTTCTTC. It specifies CASSLGGSRSSYNEQFF.

V gene TRBV7-8 combines with J gene TRBJ2-1; maybe TRBD1 (5 bases). The CDR3 has 16 amino acids. Germline lookup yields CDR1 SGHVS and CDR2 FQNEAQ. The V end was cut by 2 bases, the J end by 6 bases, with 17 bases between. CDR3 region: CASSLRGLSGVNEQFF. The CDR3 coding sequence is TGTGCCAGCAGCTTAAGGGGCCTAAGTGGGGTCAATGAGCAGTTCTTC.

CDR3 region: CSVGTGGRSTEAFF. The CDR3, as DNA: TGCAGCGTTGGGACGGGGGGGAGGAGCACTGAAGCTTTCTTT. The chain joins TRBV29-1 to TRBJ1-1, with a possible D match to TRBD1 (5 bases). Germline lookup yields CDR1 SQVTM and CDR2 ANQGSEA. The CDR3 spans 14 residues. The germline V and J ends were trimmed by 4 bases and 4 bases, with 16 bases remaining between them.

In this sample, this clone turned up once. This rearrangement joins TRBV10-3 to TRBJ2-2, with TRBD2 as a possible D gene (5 bases). Trimming left V 7 bases short and J 3 bases short, with 15 bases between. The CDR3 runs 15 residues. Germline values: CDR1 ENHRY, CDR2 SYGVKD. In DNA, the CDR3 is TGTGCCATCAACCCGGGCCCGAGGGACACCGGGGAGCTGTTTTTT. Translated: CAINPGPRDTGELFF.

The J gene is TRBJ1-4, the V gene TRBV2, with D maybe TRBD1 (5 bases). Looked up from germline, CDR1 is SNHLY and CDR2 is FYNNEI. V gave up 4 bases and J gave up 7 bases, with 13 bases separating them. The CDR3 has 14 amino acids. The CDR3: CASSGGREGEKLFF. In nucleotides, the CDR3 is TGTGCCAGCAGTGGAGGCAGGGAGGGTGAAAAACTGTTTTTT. Using reference TRBV2 and TRBJ1-4 for the parts outside the CDR3, the full variable domain is EPEVTQTPSHQVTQMGQEVILRCVPISNHLYFYWYRQILGQKVEFLVSFYNNEISEKSEIFDDQFSVERPDGSNFTLKIRSTKLEDSAMYFCASSGGREGEKLFFGSGTQLSVL.

The V call is TRBV7-9, the J call TRBJ2-1, with a weak D call TRBD2 (5 bases). The CDR3 has 15 amino acids. CDR1 is SEHNR, CDR2 FQNEAQ, per germline (reference sequence). V was pared by 3 bases and J by 0 bases, with 9 bases between. The CDR3 nucleotides are TGTGCCAGCAGCTTGAGCGGTGTCTCCTACAATGAGCAGTTCTTC. It encodes CASSLSGVSYNEQFF.

This chain joins TRBV13 and TRBJ1-1, with a possible D match to TRBD1 (6 bases). Germline assignment: CDR1 PRHDT and CDR2 FYEKMQ (reference sequence). There are 16 residues in the CDR3. V was cut by 3 bases and J by 0 bases, with 14 bases left in between. The CDR3 DNA follows: TGTGCCAGCAGCTTCAGGCAGGGGCACATGAACACTGAAGCTTTCTTT. Protein: CASSFRQGHMNTEAFF.

With regard to this clone: The sample carries other DNA sequences with the same CDR3. The gene calls are TRBV7-3 and TRBJ1-1; weak D call: TRBD1 (5 bases). V lost 3 bases and J lost 5, with 10 bases in between. The CDR3 totals 13 residues. Germline assignment: CDR1 SGHTA and CDR2 FQGTGA. CDR3 sequence reads: CASSLGLGTEAFF. CDR3 in DNA: TGTGCCAGCAGCTTGGGGCTGGGGACTGAAGCTTTCTTT.

On this clone itself: This specimen includes other DNA sequences encoding the same CDR3. This chain joins TRBV7-9 and TRBJ1-3; D gene unclear. The CDR3 spans 14 residues. Trimming cost V 1 base and J 1 base, with 5 bases left between them. The germline gives CDR1 SEHNR, CDR2 FQNEAQ (reference sequence). The CDR3 sequence: CASSLGGSGNTIYF. In DNA, the CDR3 is TGTGCCAGCAGCTTAGGAGGTTCTGGAAACACCATATATTTT.

J is TRBJ2-5 and V is TRBV7-2; tentatively, D is TRBD2 (6 bases). Trimming stripped 1 base from V and 0 bases from J, with 15 bases between. This CDR3 has 17 amino acids. Germline assignment: CDR1 SGHTA and CDR2 FQGNSA. CDR3 amino acids: CASSLVRGSLYQETQYF. Here the CDR3 DNA reads TGTGCCAGCAGCTTAGTTCGGGGGAGTTTGTACCAAGAGACCCAGTACTTC.

This clone has just a few counts. The rearrangement joins TRBV6-2 or TRBV6-3 to TRBJ2-6, with D possibly TRBD1 on 6 matching bases. Germline-derived CDR1 and CDR2 are MNHEY and SVGEGT. The V end was cut by 5 bases, the J end by 3 bases, with 14 bases between. The length of the CDR3 is 16 residues. For the CDR3, the DNA is TGTGCCAGCAGTGAGACAGGTCCGGGTGGGGCCAACGTCCTGACTTTC. It specifies CASSETGPGGANVLTF.

The gene calls are TRBV10-3 and TRBJ1-6; 8 bases line up with TRBD1. This CDR3 contains 15 residues. With V trimmed by 2 bases and J by 6 bases, 3 bases remained unmatched. The germline V gene has CDR1 ENHRY and CDR2 SYGVKD. DNA for the CDR3: TGTGCCATCAGTGAGAGGGGACAGGCTAATTCACCCCTCCACTTT. Amino acids: CAISERGQANSPLHF.

J is TRBJ1-2 and V is TRBV2; 7 bases agree with TRBD1. There are 14 residues in the CDR3. V was pared by 6 bases and J by 4 bases, with 8 bases of the junction left unmatched. Per germline, CDR1 SNHLY and CDR2 FYNNEI. The CDR3 is CASSRDSSSYGYTF. CDR3 DNA: TGTGCCAGCAGCCGGGACAGCAGTTCCTATGGCTACACCTTC.

The chain joins TRBV7-9 to TRBJ1-6; maybe TRBD1 (6 bases). Germline V CDR1 and CDR2: SEHNR, FQNEAQ (reference sequence). The CDR3 is 15 residues long. The ends were cut back, 5 bases at V and 7 bases at J, with 15 bases in the middle. In nucleotides, the CDR3 is TGTGCCAGCAGCCAGGGGCAGGGTGCAAATTCACCCCTCCACTTT. As protein: CASSQGQGANSPLHF. Full variable domain (remainder filled in from reference TRBV7-9 and TRBJ1-6): DTGVSQNPRHKITKRGQNVTFRCDPISEHNRLYWYRQTLGQGPEFLTYFQNEAQLEKSRLLSDRFSAERPKGSFSTLEIQRTEQGDSAMYLCASSQGQGANSPLHFGNGTRLTVT.

This clone was detected once. This rearrangement joins TRBV18 to TRBJ1-2; tentative D call: TRBD1 (6 bases). This CDR3 has 15 amino acids. Per germline, CDR1 KGHSH and CDR2 LQKENI. V was shortened by 6 bases and J by 2 bases, with 16 bases between the two germline ends. CDR3 sequence (DNA): TGTGCCAGCTCGGAAGGTGCAGGGGACAACTATGGCTACACCTTC. This translates into CASSEGAGDNYGYTF.

As to this clone: This could be a read error, since a much larger clone is one nucleotide away. Distinct nucleotide sequences in the sample also encode this CDR3. This chain joins TRBV27 and TRBJ2-1; weak D call: TRBD1 (5 bases). Germline V gives CDR1 MNHEY, CDR2 SMNVEV (reference sequence). The V end was cut by 2 bases, the J end by 7 bases, with 6 bases between. CDR3 length: 12 amino acids. CDR3 coding DNA: TGTGCCAGCAGTTTAAGGGGAAATGAGCAGTTCTTC. Translation gives CASSLRGNEQFF.

Here the CDR3 DNA reads TGTGCCAGCAGCTTGGCCGGCAGGGGCTCTGGGGCCAACGTCCTGACTTTC. Protein sequence: CASSLAGRGSGANVLTF. This chain uses TRBV5-8 with TRBJ2-6; D is perhaps TRBD1 (6 bases). Per germline, CDR1 SGHTS and CDR2 YDEGEE. The CDR3 totals 17 residues. The V end was cut by 0 bases, the J end by 0 bases, with 10 bases between. The whole variable domain, remainder taken from reference TRBV5-8 and TRBJ2-6, is EAGVTQSPTHLIKTRGQQATLRCSPISGHTSVYWYQQALGLGLQFLLWYDEGEERNRGNFPPRFSGRQFPNYSSELNVNALELEDSALYLCASSLAGRGSGANVLTFGAGSRLTVL.

The rearrangement links TRBV14 to TRBJ2-7; perhaps TRBD2 as D (6 bases). The length of the CDR3 is 13 residues. Trimming took off 4 bases at V and 6 bases at J, with 13 bases between the two ends. Germline V gene sequence: CDR1 SGHDN, CDR2 FVKESK. The CDR3 region has the DNA TGTGCCAGCAGCCGCCGCGGGGTACCCGAGCAGTACTTC. Encoded protein: CASSRRGVPEQYF.

The chain couples TRBV10-3 to TRBJ2-5, with TRBD1 identical over 11 bases. The CDR3 is made up of 14 amino acids. Germline-derived CDR1 and CDR2 are ENHRY and SYGVKD. V lost 6 bases to trimming and J lost 4 bases; unmatched junction nucleotides: 4. The CDR3 here is CAIRSDRGPETQYF. The CDR3 nucleotides read TGTGCCATCAGGTCGGACAGGGGGCCAGAGACCCAGTACTTC.

The chain employs TRBV9 and TRBJ2-5; D is perhaps TRBD1 (6 bases). V lost 3 bases, J lost 5 bases, and 17 bases lay in between. Per the germline V gene, CDR1 is SGDLS and CDR2 is YYNGEE. The CDR3 sequence is 15 residues long. CDR3 DNA sequence: TGTGCCAGCAGCGGGCAAACAGGGCTGGGGGAGACCCAGTACTTC. Its translation: CASSGQTGLGETQYF.

The chain employs TRBV7-3 and TRBJ2-7; D remains unclear. The CDR3 totals 12 residues. V was pared by 5 bases and J by 6 bases, with 11 bases between. Germline CDR1 is SGHTA and CDR2 is FQGTGA. The CDR3 protein is CASSLDLGEQYF. The DNA for the CDR3 is TGTGCCAGCAGCCTCGACTTGGGCGAGCAGTACTTC.

The chain carries TRBV6-5 and TRBJ1-4; D call uncertain. The CDR3 runs 13 residues. The germline V gene has CDR1 MNHEY and CDR2 SVGAGI. The V gene lost 2 bases and the J gene lost 5 bases, with 6 bases spanning the gap. The CDR3 protein is CASSYRRNEKLFF. CDR3 coding DNA: TGTGCCAGCAGTTACAGGCGGAATGAAAAACTGTTTTTT.

The gene calls are TRBV9 and TRBJ1-3, with D tentatively TRBD1 (5 bases). Between the trimmed V and J ends, which lost 4 bases and 8 bases, there was a span of 37 bases. The V gene's germline CDR1 is SGDLS and CDR2 YYNGEE. The CDR3 contains 21 residues. The CDR3 sequence: CASSLQTGQTSRLTGGDTIYF. The CDR3 DNA reads TGTGCCAGCAGCCTCCAGACTGGACAAACCAGCCGGCTCACCGGGGGGGACACCATATATTTT. The entire variable domain, with the rest obtained from reference TRBV9 and TRBJ1-3, is as follows: DSGVTQTPKHLITATGQRVTLRCSPRSGDLSVYWYQQSLDQGLQFLIQYYNGEERAKGNILERFSAQQFPDLHSELNLSSLELGDSALYFCASSLQTGQTSRLTGGDTIYFGEGSWLTVV.

This clone was recorded only once. The chain joins TRBV7-8 to TRBJ1-4; tentative D call: TRBD1 (6 bases). The CDR3 is 14 amino acids. Germline-derived CDR1 and CDR2 are SGHVS and FQNEAQ. V was shortened by 5 bases and J by 7 bases, with 14 bases between the two germline ends. The CDR3 DNA sequence: TGTGCCAGCAGCATGGGCAGGGGTGGTGAAAAACTGTTTTTT. It codes for CASSMGRGGEKLFF.

Written as DNA, the CDR3 is TGTGCCAGCAAGGGGGGGGGAGATTCCTACAATGAGCAGTTCTTC. As protein: CASKGGGDSYNEQFF. This chain links TRBV2 with TRBJ2-1; D is perhaps TRBD2 (7 bases). From germline, CDR1 is SNHLY and CDR2 FYNNEI. This CDR3 comprises 15 residues. V dropped 7 bases and J dropped 1 base, with 14 bases sitting between them.

CDR3 bases: TGTGCCAGCAGCCCCCTCAGGTCTAGCGGGAGCTCCTACAATGAGCAGTTCTTC. Its protein product is CASSPLRSSGSSYNEQFF. The chain links TRBV11-2 to TRBJ2-1; TRBD2 agrees at 10 bases. This CDR3 has 18 residues. Per germline, CDR1 SGHAT and CDR2 FQNNGV. V shed 5 bases, J shed 0 bases, and the junction held 10 bases outside the gene matches.

The chain couples TRBV7-2 to TRBJ1-6; D possibly corresponds to TRBD1 (5 bases). This CDR3 spans 15 amino acids. With 5 bases removed from V and 3 bases from J, the gap between germline ends came to 11 bases. Germline CDR1 SGHTA, CDR2 FQGNSA. The CDR3, as DNA: TGTGCCAGCAGCGTGGCAGGGAACTATAATTCACCCCTCCACTTT. Translated: CASSVAGNYNSPLHF.